The sequence of this T cell receptor (beta chain) was determined in a study of T cells expressing NK-cell markers. The length of the CDR3 is 16 residues. Germline assignment: CDR1 SGHVS and CDR2 FQNEAQ. TCRdb re-called the 5' RACE reads and gives one entry per CDR3 protein, without DNA. The sample totals about 160,000 distinct CDR3 sequences; its top ten clones hold just over 20%. The sequence derives from a man aged 18 to 69 in good health. The sample comprised blood T cells: a sorted CD56 or NKG2C T cell subset, CD4+ or CD8+ T cells, or bulk PBMC T cells (not recorded which). This chain joins TRBV7-8 and TRBJ2-5; the TRBD1 assignment by TCRdb is unverifiable without DNA. CDR3 in amino acids: CASSLVGGIGRETQYF.